This T cell receptor beta chain is from a study of control samples from healthy donors and cancer patients. Measured with immunoSEQ multiplex PCR; TCRdb has only the in-frame clones, and not every one. The table shows 190,000 or so clones, with roughly 93% occurring only once. Sequenced sample: blood. The sequence derives from a man younger than 35 in good health.

The DNA of the CDR3 is TGTGCCAGCAGCGCTTTAACTAGGGTAATGAACACTGAAGCTTTCTTT. Translation: CASSALTRVMNTEAFF. The chain uses TRBV9 and TRBJ1-1; D gene unclear. Germline lookup yields CDR1 SGDLS and CDR2 YYNGEE. The CDR3 length is 16 residues. Trimming took off 3 bases at V and 0 bases at J, with 15 bases between the two ends.